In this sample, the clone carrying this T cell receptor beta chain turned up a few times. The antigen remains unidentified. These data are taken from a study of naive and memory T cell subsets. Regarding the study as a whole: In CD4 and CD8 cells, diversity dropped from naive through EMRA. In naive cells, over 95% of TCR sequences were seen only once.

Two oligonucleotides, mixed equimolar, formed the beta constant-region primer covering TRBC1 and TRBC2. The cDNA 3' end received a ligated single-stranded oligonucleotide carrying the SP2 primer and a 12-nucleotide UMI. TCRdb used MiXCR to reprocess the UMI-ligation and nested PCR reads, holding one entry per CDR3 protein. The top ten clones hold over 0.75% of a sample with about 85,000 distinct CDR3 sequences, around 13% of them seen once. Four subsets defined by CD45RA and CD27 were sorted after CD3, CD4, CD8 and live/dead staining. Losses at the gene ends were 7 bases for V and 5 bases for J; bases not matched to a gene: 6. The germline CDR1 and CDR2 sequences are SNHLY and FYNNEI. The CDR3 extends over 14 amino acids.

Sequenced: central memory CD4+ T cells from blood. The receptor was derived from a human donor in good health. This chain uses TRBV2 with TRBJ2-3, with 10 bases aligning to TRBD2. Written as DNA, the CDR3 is TGTGCCAGCAATCGAGCGGGAGGGGTAGATACGCAGTATTTT. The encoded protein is CASNRAGGVDTQYF.